This T cell receptor (gamma chain) came from a study of Vδ1+ human thymocytes. Regarding the study as a whole: Unlike peripheral blood Vdelta1+ controls, thymic delta-chain sequences included approximately 20% Vdelta2 and few Vdelta3. Many TRG clonotypes were shared between donors; TRD repertoires were essentially private. Bulk repertoire data may be misinterpreted because of unexpected Vdelta2 sequences. In the thymus, TRG and TRD repertoires looked highly polyclonal with Gaussian CDR3 lengths.

Germline V lookup: CDR1 GITISATS, CDR2 ISYDGTV (reference sequence). The V gene end was trimmed by 0 bases and the J gene end by 2 bases; junction bases not matched to a gene: 6. The CDR3 is 16 amino acids. Thymocytes were sorted as CD3+ TCRVdelta1+ TCRVdelta2- after alphabeta T cell depletion. This clone has a handful of counts. The target antigen is unknown. Sequences come from RNA converted to cDNA by reverse transcription. The CDR3 regions were amplified by multiplex PCR from V-gene primers to a constant-region primer. TCRdb reapplied CATT to the multiplex PCR reads. The table shows about 23,000 gamma-chain clones, with around 15% occurring only once.

The rearrangement joins TRGV9 to TRGJP1. The material sequenced was Vdelta1+ gamma-delta thymocytes from the thymus. Subset here: FACS-sorted CD3+ TCRalphabeta- TCRVdelta1+ TCRVdelta2- thymocytes. This TCR was sampled from a child less than two years old who had congenital heart surgery. The CDR3 coding sequence is TGTGCCTTGTGGGAGGTGCAGACGACCACTGGTTGGTTCAAGATATTT. Protein product: CALWEVQTTTGWFKIF.